The entry that follows covers one TCR beta chain sequence. In the study's own analysis: For nucleated cells, counts were estimated from reference gene primer amplification. Using immunoSEQ multiplex PCR, the repertoire was profiled, and TCRdb retains in-frame clones only, with some absent. The V and J calls and the clone size are those of that table, but D and trimming were determined from the DNA. The profile shows some 260,000 clones, approximately 90% of them singletons. This sample was included in a study of blood T cell repertoires in COVID-19. Study-level information: PBMCs, B-cell-depleted T cells, or T cells were the source of the cDNA or gDNA that made up the material.

V trimming: 7 bases; J trimming: 10 bases; junction bases outside the gene matches: 17. Germline V CDR1 and CDR2: MDHEN, SYDVKM. The CDR3 length is 16 residues. Participants reported their clinical history, and cohort assignment relied on those reports. This clonotype was sampled from a woman aged 25 to 39 with acute COVID-19. Specimen: PBMCs or T cells enriched from blood (not recorded which). V is TRBV28 and J is TRBJ2-1, with 9 bases that match TRBD2. The CDR3 loop reads CASTPWMVAGESEQFF. CDR3 DNA: TGTGCCAGCACCCCGTGGATGGTAGCGGGAGAGTCCGAGCAGTTCTTC.